The 15 T cell receptor beta chains listed next were all sequenced from one sample in a study of control samples from healthy donors and cancer patients (TCRdb year 2020). The receptor library was made with the immunoSEQ multiplex PCR assay. TCRdb took over this immuneACCESS table, retaining in-frame rearrangements with V and J assigned. Such tables are incomplete; in checked studies, under half of the missing clones stem from an unresolved V gene, and the remainder is unexplained. The table for this sample lists some 2,000 clones; around 78% of them were counted only once. The biggest ten clones account for more than 9.5% of the sample. Sequencing was done on a sample of formalin-fixed, paraffin-embedded tissue. The source of these receptors is a female donor with lung cancer.

The CDR3 here is CASSHGRANSGNTIYF. The CDR3 DNA sequence: TGTGCCAGCTCCCACGGGAGGGCAAACTCTGGAAACACCATATATTTT. This sequence joins TRBV18 and TRBJ1-3; D not certain. Trimming removed 6 bases from V and 0 bases from J, with 15 bases in between. The CDR3 is 16 residues long. Germline values: CDR1 KGHSH, CDR2 LQKENI.

The chain has TRBV18 and TRBJ2-7; 10 bases match TRBD1. V dropped 5 bases and J dropped 2; count of bases not matched to a gene: 6. Germline CDR1 KGHSH, CDR2 LQKENI. The CDR3 has 15 residues. Written as DNA, the CDR3 is TGTGCCAGCTCAGTCGGGACAGGGGAGACCTACGAGCAGTACTTC. This sequence encodes CASSVGTGETYEQYF.

The V gene is TRBV12-5, the J gene TRBJ2-1; perhaps TRBD1 as D (5 bases). In germline, CDR1 is LGHNT, CDR2 FRNRAP. The CDR3 is made up of 14 amino acids. V dropped 6 bases and J dropped 5 bases, with 14 bases sitting between them. The CDR3 sequence is CASGVMTANNEQFF. CDR3 in DNA: TGTGCTAGTGGAGTAATGACAGCAAACAATGAGCAGTTCTTC.

The chain joins TRBV9 to TRBJ1-1; D unclear. The CDR3 is 14 residues long. Trimming removed 0 bases at V and 1 base at J, with 7 bases between. Per the germline V gene, CDR1 is SGDLS and CDR2 is YYNGEE. This chain's CDR3 is CASSVDLGNTEAFF. The DNA for the CDR3 is TGTGCCAGCAGCGTAGATCTGGGGAACACTGAAGCTTTCTTT.

This chain connects TRBV27 to TRBJ2-1; D remains unclear. The CDR3 length is 11 residues. The ends were cut back, 4 bases at V and 8 bases at J, with 6 bases in the middle. Germline V gene data show CDR1 as MNHEY and CDR2 as SMNVEV (reference sequence). This CDR3 is CASSSTYEQFF. The DNA for the CDR3 is TGTGCCAGCAGTTCGACTTATGAGCAGTTCTTC.

The chain joins TRBV7-2 to TRBJ1-4; D call uncertain. The germline V gene encodes CDR1 SGHTA and CDR2 FQGNSA. V lost 4 bases and J 6 bases, leaving 9 bases between the germline ends. CDR3 length equals 13 residues. This CDR3 is CASSSPPHEKLFF. The CDR3, as DNA: TGTGCCAGCAGCTCGCCACCACATGAAAAACTGTTTTTT.

CDR3 loop: CATSVSVSDEQFF. CDR3 nucleotide sequence: TGTGCCACCAGTGTTTCTGTGAGTGATGAGCAGTTCTTC. V and J are TRBV24-1 and TRBJ2-1, with D unclear. The CDR3 sequence is 13 residues long. Trimming removed 5 bases at V and 8 bases at J, with 12 bases between. The germline V gene has CDR1 KGHDR and CDR2 SFDVKD.

The chain is built from TRBV7-8 and TRBJ2-3, with 14 bases aligning to TRBD2. Germline V CDR1 and CDR2: SGHVS, FQNEAQ. Germline trimming cut 7 bases from V and 7 bases from J; bases unmatched to any gene: 7. The CDR3 is 15 residues long. The CDR3 region is CASMGLAGVGYTQYF. The CDR3, as DNA: TGTGCCAGCATGGGACTAGCGGGAGTCGGATATACGCAGTATTTT. The full variable domain, rest sourced from reference TRBV7-8 and TRBJ2-3, is GAGVSQSPRYKVAKRGQDVALRCDPISGHVSLFWYQQALGQGPEFLTYFQNEAQLDKSGLPSDRFFAERPEGSVSTLKIQRTQQEDSAVYLCASMGLAGVGYTQYFGPGTRLTVL.

This chain connects TRBV3-1 (or the pseudogene TRBV3-2) to TRBJ2-7; a possible D gene is TRBD1 (6 bases). V was trimmed by 3 bases and J by 1 base, leaving 13 bases between them. CDR1 is LGHDT, CDR2 YNNKEL, per germline (reference sequence). The CDR3 covers 15 residues. CDR3 DNA sequence: TGTGCCAGCAGCCAGGCGACAGGATCTTCCTACGAGCAGTACTTC. Its translation: CASSQATGSSYEQYF.

This rearrangement joins TRBV6-5 to TRBJ1-2; 8 positions match TRBD1. Germline lookup yields CDR1 MNHEY and CDR2 SVGAGI. This CDR3 has 12 amino acids. V shed 10 bases, J shed 2 bases, and the junction held 3 bases outside the gene matches. The CDR3 DNA reads TGTGCCACTCGACAGGGGAACTATGGCTACACCTTC. Translation: CATRQGNYGYTF.

This clone was seen only a few times. The chain uses TRBV7-9 and TRBJ1-5, with D unclear. CDR3 length equals 14 residues. V lost 4 bases to trimming and J lost 5 bases, with 12 bases between them. Germline-derived CDR1 and CDR2 are SEHNR and FQNEAQ (reference sequence). The DNA for the CDR3 is TGTGCCAGCAGCTATGACGTCGGCCATCAGCCCCAGCATTTT. It yields the protein CASSYDVGHQPQHF.

The V and J genes are TRBV7-6 and TRBJ1-1; D call uncertain. Looked up from germline, CDR1 is SGHVS and CDR2 is FNYEAQ. The CDR3 runs 16 residues. Trimming cost V 5 bases and J 0 bases, with 16 bases left between them. CDR3 bases: TGTGCCAGCAGCCCACGTGCGGGCAGCATGAACACTGAAGCTTTCTTT. Encoded protein: CASSPRAGSMNTEAFF. Drawing the rest from reference TRBV7-6 and TRBJ1-1, the complete variable domain is GAGVSQSPRYKVTKRGQDVALRCDPISGHVSLYWYRQALGQGPEFLTYFNYEAQQDKSGLPNDRFSAERPEGSISTLTIQRTEQRDSAMYRCASSPRAGSMNTEAFFGQGTRLTVV.

The rearrangement joins TRBV11-2 to TRBJ1-1; 8 bases fit TRBD1. The V segment lost 3 bases and the J segment 9 bases; nucleotides outside the gene matches: 6. The CDR3 contains 13 residues. Germline V gene lookup returns CDR1 SGHAT and CDR2 FQNNGV. The CDR3 nucleotides are TGTGCCAGCAGCTTCTCGGACAGGGTACAAGCTTTCTTT. Its protein is CASSFSDRVQAFF.

The chain couples TRBV19 to TRBJ2-5; 8 bases align to TRBD2. The ends lost 4 bases at V and 7 bases at J; junction bases unmatched: 14. This CDR3 is built from 16 residues. The germline CDR1 and CDR2 sequences are LNHDA and SQIVND (reference sequence). The CDR3 DNA is TGTGCCAGTAGTAGAGGATCCGGGACCGGGAGGGTGACCCAGTACTTC. Its protein product is CASSRGSGTGRVTQYF.

On this clone: Different DNA sequences within this sample yield the same CDR3. The chain couples TRBV19 to TRBJ2-1; a possible D gene is TRBD1 (6 bases). V dropped 4 bases and J dropped 5 bases, with 15 bases sitting between them. CDR3 size: 15 residues. Per the germline V gene, CDR1 is LNHDA and CDR2 is SQIVND (reference sequence). The CDR3 reads CASSRRQGMNNEQFF. Written as DNA, the CDR3 is TGTGCCAGTAGTAGGCGGCAGGGGATGAACAATGAGCAGTTCTTC.